This entry features one T cell receptor (beta chain) sequence. There is no known antigen for this receptor. No clone much larger than this one lies a single base away; base qualities are absent. This specimen comes from a study of response to subunit inactivated influenza vaccine (dated by TCRdb to the late 2010s). Turning to the overall study: The study used deep quantitative T cell receptor repertoire profiling to track responses to a trivalent subunit inactivated influenza vaccine. Broader findings and caveats from the paper: The authors suggested that each seasonal influenza vaccination may recruit only a limited number of new T cells.

The library was generated by RT-PCR. The listed sequencing device is Illumina HiSeq 2500. TCRdb trimmed public reads at Q25 via fastp, called clones via MiXCR and kept in-frame beta chains. Each record represents a unique CDR3 protein, reported with the most common genes and DNA among its rows. The table for this sample lists about 780,000 distinct CDR3 sequences; 15% to 20% of them were counted only once. The ten largest clones represent 9.5% to 13% of the sample. The CDR3 goes from the cysteine to the phenylalanine over 15 residues. Kept here is only the CDR3 DNA, which spans 45 bases and is read in frame from base 1. Relative to germline, V is 5 bases shorter and J is 1 base shorter, with 15 bases between their ends. For CDR1 and CDR2, the germline V gene (reference sequence) lists SEHNR and FQNEAQ.

Recombination connected TRBV7-9 to TRBJ2-7; the best D guess is TRBD1, with 6 bases matching. The TCR was taken from a man aged 50 or older who received an inactivated influenza vaccine. Donor details come from another sample of the same person, matched by shared clones. The sample consisted of PBMCs from blood, taken more than 4 days after vaccination. The DNA sequence is TGTGCCAGCAGCCCCCTCGGGACAAGATCCTACGAGCAGTACTTC. This translates into CASSPLGTRSYEQYF.